The clone carrying this TCR beta chain is a singleton in its sample. This record comes from a study of blood T cell repertoires in COVID-19. Study at large: Samples came from the United States, Italy and Spain, spanning acute and convalescent COVID-19.

The length of the CDR3 is 14 residues. The germline CDR1 and CDR2 sequences are DFQATT and SNEGSKA (reference sequence). Between the trimmed V and J ends, which lost 3 bases and 9 bases, there was a span of 18 bases. Original handling: By means of reference gene primer amplification, nucleated cell counts were estimated. TCRdb's copy holds only in-frame clones and misses some; the assay was immunoSEQ multiplex PCR. V, J and clone size derive from that table, while D and trimming were established from the DNA sequence. The profile shows about 240,000 clones, around 86% of them singletons. The V gene is TRBV20-1, the J gene TRBJ2-1; tentative D call: TRBD2 (5 bases). The source is a woman aged 70-85 years with active or convalescent COVID-19. The material sequenced was peripheral blood. CDR3 coding DNA: TGCAGTGCTAGTTCGACTACTTTAGCGACTGAGCAGTTCTTC. Its protein product is CSASSTTLATEQFF.